This T cell receptor beta chain emerged from a study of blood T cell repertoires in COVID-19. Germline CDR1 SGHVS, CDR2 FNYEAQ. Deletions cut 4 bases from V and 1 base from J, with 20 bases between. The CDR3 consists of 18 residues. Only one count was recorded for this clone. Sequencing used immunoSEQ multiplex PCR; TCRdb keeps in-frame clones, though not all of them. The sample has about 150,000 clones; roughly 90% are singletons. The sequencing sample was made of PBMCs or T cells enriched from blood (not recorded which). The V call is TRBV7-6, the J call TRBJ1-3; possibly TRBD1 for D (6 bases). The sequence was obtained from a middle-aged woman who had been exposed to COVID-19. The CDR3 nucleotides are TGTGCCAGCAGCTCAGATGTCCCAGGGGTTTTGTCTGGAAACACCATATATTTT. Amino acid sequence: CASSSDVPGVLSGNTIYF.